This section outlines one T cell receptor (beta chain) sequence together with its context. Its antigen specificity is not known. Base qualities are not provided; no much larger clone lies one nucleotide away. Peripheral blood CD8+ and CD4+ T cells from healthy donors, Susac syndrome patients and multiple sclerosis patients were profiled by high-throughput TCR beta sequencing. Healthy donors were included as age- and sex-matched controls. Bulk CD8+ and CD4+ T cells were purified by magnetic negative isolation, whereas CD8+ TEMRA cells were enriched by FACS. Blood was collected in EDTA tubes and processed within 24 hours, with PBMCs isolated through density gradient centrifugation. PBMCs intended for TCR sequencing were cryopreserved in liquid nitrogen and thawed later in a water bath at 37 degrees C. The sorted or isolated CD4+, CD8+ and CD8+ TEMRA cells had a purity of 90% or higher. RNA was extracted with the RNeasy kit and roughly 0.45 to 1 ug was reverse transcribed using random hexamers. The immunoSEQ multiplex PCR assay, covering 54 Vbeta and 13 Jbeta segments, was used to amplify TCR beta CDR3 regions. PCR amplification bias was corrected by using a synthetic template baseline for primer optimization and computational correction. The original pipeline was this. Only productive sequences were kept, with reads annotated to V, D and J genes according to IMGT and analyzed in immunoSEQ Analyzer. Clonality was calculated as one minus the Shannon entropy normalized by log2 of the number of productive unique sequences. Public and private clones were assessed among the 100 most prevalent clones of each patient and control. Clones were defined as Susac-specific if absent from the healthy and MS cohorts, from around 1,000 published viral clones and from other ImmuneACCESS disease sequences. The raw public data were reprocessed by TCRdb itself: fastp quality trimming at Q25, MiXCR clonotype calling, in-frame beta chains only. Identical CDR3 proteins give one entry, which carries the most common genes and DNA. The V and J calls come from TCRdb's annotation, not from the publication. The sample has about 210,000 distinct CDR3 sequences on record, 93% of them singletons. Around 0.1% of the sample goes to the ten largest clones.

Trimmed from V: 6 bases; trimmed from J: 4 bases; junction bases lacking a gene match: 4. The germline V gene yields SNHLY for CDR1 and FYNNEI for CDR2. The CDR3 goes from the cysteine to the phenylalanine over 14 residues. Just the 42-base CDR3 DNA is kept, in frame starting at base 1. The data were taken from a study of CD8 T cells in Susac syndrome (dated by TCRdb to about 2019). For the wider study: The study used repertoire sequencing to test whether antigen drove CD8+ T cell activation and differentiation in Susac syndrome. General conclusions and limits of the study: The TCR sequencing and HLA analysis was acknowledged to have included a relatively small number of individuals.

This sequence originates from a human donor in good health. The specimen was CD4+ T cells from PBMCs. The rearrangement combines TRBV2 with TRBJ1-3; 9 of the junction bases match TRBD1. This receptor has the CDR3 CASREDRGGNTIYF. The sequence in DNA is TGTGCCAGCAGGGAGGACAGGGGAGGAAACACCATATATTTT.